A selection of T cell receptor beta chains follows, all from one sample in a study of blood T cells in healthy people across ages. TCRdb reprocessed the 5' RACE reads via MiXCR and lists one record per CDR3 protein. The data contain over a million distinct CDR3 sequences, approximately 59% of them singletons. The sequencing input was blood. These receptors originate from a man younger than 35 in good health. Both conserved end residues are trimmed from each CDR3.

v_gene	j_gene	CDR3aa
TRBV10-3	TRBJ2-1	VISPSGNEQF
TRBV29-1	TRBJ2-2	SGDYTGELF
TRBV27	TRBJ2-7	ASSFISNLYEQY
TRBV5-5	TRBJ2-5	ASSLVTSGQETQY
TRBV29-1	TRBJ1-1	SAVGRTEAF
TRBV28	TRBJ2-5	ASRPPGNQETQY
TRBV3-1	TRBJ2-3	ASSPISAGGATDTQY
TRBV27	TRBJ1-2	ASRAGTGGIGYT
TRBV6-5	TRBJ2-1	ASSYTNPTGGNEQF
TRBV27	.	ASRQGGEQY
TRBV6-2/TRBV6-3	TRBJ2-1	ASRSLSDEQF
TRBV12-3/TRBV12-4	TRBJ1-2	AVTGAYGYT
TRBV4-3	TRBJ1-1	ASSQDGGEGAF
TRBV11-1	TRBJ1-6	ASSLARRGTLH
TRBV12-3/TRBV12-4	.	AGSRTVAKNIQY
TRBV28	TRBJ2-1	ASSSLSGDLDNEQF
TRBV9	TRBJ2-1	ASSVGEYNEQF
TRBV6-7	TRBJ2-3	ASSHPGQGSDTQY
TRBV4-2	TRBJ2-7	ASSQDIFYEQY
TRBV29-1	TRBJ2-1	SVVPVSSYNEQF
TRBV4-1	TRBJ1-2	ASSQRQGGNYGYT
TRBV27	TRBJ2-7	ASTITGASSYEQY
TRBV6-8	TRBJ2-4	ASNPALGGPY